The 24 T cell receptor beta chains below all came from one sample that was sequenced in a study of blood T cell repertoires in COVID-19. Sequencing was performed with immunoSEQ multiplex PCR; in TCRdb, only in-frame clones are kept and a portion is missing. This sample has some 40,000 clones, with around 94% found just once. Sequencing was carried out using peripheral blood. Source of these receptors: a man between 45 and 60 years old with COVID-19, enrolled during active disease.

The rearrangement uses TRBV27 and TRBJ1-6, with TRBD1 identical over 9 bases. CDR1 and CDR2 from the germline V gene are MNHEY and SMNVEV (reference sequence). CDR3 size: 15 residues. Trimming cost V 5 bases and J 10 bases; bases outside gene matches: 9. Here the CDR3 reads CASSPLTGGSSPLHF. CDR3 bases: TGTGCCAGCAGTCCATTGACAGGGGGGAGCTCACCCCTCCACTTT.

The chain uses TRBV6-5 and TRBJ2-1; D ambiguous. Between the trimmed V and J ends, which lost 5 bases and 3 bases, there was a span of 11 bases. The CDR3 consists of 14 residues. Germline loops: CDR1 MNHEY, CDR2 SVGAGI. The DNA of the CDR3 is TGTGCCAGCAGTCGCGCCGCGGACTACAATGAGCAGTTCTTC. Its protein is CASSRAADYNEQFF.

The chain couples TRBV29-1 to TRBJ1-2, with a possible D match to TRBD1 (6 bases). The CDR3 length is 13 residues. The ends were cut back, 0 bases at V and 5 bases at J, with 10 bases in the middle. Germline V gene data show CDR1 as SQVTM and CDR2 as ANQGSEA. The CDR3 sequence is CSVEDWTAYGYTF. CDR3 in DNA: TGCAGCGTTGAAGATTGGACAGCGTATGGCTACACCTTC.

CDR3 residues: CASSIYLGEFNEKLFF. CDR3 sequence (DNA): TGTGCCAGTAGTATTTATCTTGGGGAGTTTAATGAAAAACTGTTTTTT. This chain connects TRBV19 to TRBJ1-4, with D hard to call. V lost 3 bases and J lost 4, with 15 bases in between. The germline V gene has CDR1 LNHDA and CDR2 SQIVND (reference sequence). There are 16 residues in the CDR3.

The V call is TRBV18, the J call TRBJ1-4; a weak D match, TRBD1 (6 bases). Germline CDR1 and CDR2: KGHSH and LQKENI. Trimming pared 0 bases from V and 7 bases from J, leaving 12 bases between. The CDR3 covers 15 residues. The DNA of the CDR3 is TGTGCCAGCTCACCACCTGGGACACGAGGTGAAAAACTGTTTTTT. Protein: CASSPPGTRGEKLFF.

The genes are TRBV7-8 and TRBJ1-1; no clear D. V lost 2 bases to trimming and J lost 1 base, with 11 bases between them. This CDR3 comprises 15 residues. CDR1 is SGHVS, CDR2 FQNEAQ, per germline. The CDR3 loop is CASSLIAAPNTEAFF. The CDR3 region has the DNA TGTGCCAGCAGCTTAATTGCGGCACCGAACACTGAAGCTTTCTTT.

The chain employs TRBV6-6 and TRBJ2-1, with a possible D match to TRBD1 (5 bases). Germline CDR1 MNHNY, CDR2 SVGAGI (reference sequence). The CDR3 spans 13 residues. Between the trimmed V and J ends, which lost 1 base and 9 bases, there was a span of 10 bases. In DNA, the CDR3 is TGTGCCAGCAGTTACTTGGGGCTAGGTGAGCAGTTCTTC. Encoded protein: CASSYLGLGEQFF.

This chain links TRBV2 with TRBJ1-5; 8 bases align to TRBD1. Germline CDR1 SNHLY, CDR2 FYNNEI. Germline trimming cut 5 bases from V and 2 bases from J; bases unmatched to any gene: 5. This CDR3 region has 15 residues. The CDR3 loop is CASSSQGAGNQPQHF. The CDR3 bases are TGTGCCAGCAGTTCTCAGGGGGCCGGCAATCAGCCCCAGCATTTT.

The V and J genes are TRBV2 and TRBJ1-5, with D possibly TRBD1 on 6 matching bases. The CDR3 sequence is 17 residues long. Germline CDR1 and CDR2: SNHLY and FYNNEI. Trimming removed 1 base at V and 4 bases at J, with 17 bases between. This CDR3 is CASSEDPHREGNQPQHF. In DNA, the CDR3 is TGTGCCAGCAGTGAAGATCCGCACAGGGAAGGGAATCAGCCCCAGCATTTT. Full variable domain (remainder filled in from reference TRBV2 and TRBJ1-5): EPEVTQTPSHQVTQMGQEVILRCVPISNHLYFYWYRQILGQKVEFLVSFYNNEISEKSEIFDDQFSVERPDGSNFTLKIRSTKLEDSAMYFCASSEDPHREGNQPQHFGDGTRLSIL.

The V call is TRBV6-2 or TRBV6-3, the J call TRBJ2-1, with D maybe TRBD2 (5 bases). In germline, CDR1 is MNHEY, CDR2 SVGEGT. Trimming stripped 4 bases from V and 9 bases from J, with 10 bases between. This CDR3 contains 12 residues. The CDR3 DNA reads TGTGCCAGCAGTTTTTTCGGGGTTGAGCAGTTCTTC. This sequence encodes CASSFFGVEQFF.

This rearrangement joins TRBV6-1 to TRBJ1-1; D is unresolved. Trimming shortened V by 2 bases and J by 1 base, and 5 bases separated the two germline ends. In germline, CDR1 is MNHNS, CDR2 SASEGT. The CDR3 contains 13 residues. CDR3 in DNA: TGTGCCAGCAGTGAAATCGGGAACACTGAAGCTTTCTTT. Protein: CASSEIGNTEAFF.

V usage is TRBV6-5 and J usage is TRBJ2-2; D is perhaps TRBD2 (5 bases). This CDR3 has 16 residues. With 4 bases removed from V and 5 bases from J, the gap between germline ends came to 17 bases. Germline V lookup: CDR1 MNHEY, CDR2 SVGAGI. CDR3: CASSSVEGRRTGELFF. The CDR3 DNA reads as TGTGCCAGCAGTTCCGTAGAGGGAAGGCGGACCGGGGAGCTGTTTTTT.

This clone was observed once. The rearrangement uses TRBV7-2 and TRBJ1-1; 8 bases align to TRBD1. CDR1 and CDR2 from the germline V gene are SGHTA and FQGNSA. V shed 3 bases and J 8 bases; nucleotides not matched to a gene: 8. The CDR3 runs to 14 residues. The CDR3 DNA follows: TGTGCCAGCAGCTTCGGACAGGGTGTAGGCGAAGCTTTCTTT. Translated: CASSFGQGVGEAFF.

This clone was recorded only once. The chain carries TRBV7-2 and TRBJ2-7, with D possibly TRBD2 on 6 matching bases. This CDR3 is built from 12 residues. Germline V gives CDR1 SGHTA, CDR2 FQGNSA. V shed 5 bases and J shed 6 bases, with 11 bases lying between them. CDR3: CASSPGGSEQYF. The DNA for the CDR3 is TGTGCCAGCAGCCCCGGGGGTAGCGAGCAGTACTTC.

This chain connects TRBV19 to TRBJ2-7, with TRBD1 matching 7 bases. J gave up 6 bases and V 5 bases, and 7 bases lay outside the gene matches. Germline V gene sequence: CDR1 LNHDA, CDR2 SQIVND (reference sequence). This CDR3 spans 13 amino acids. For the CDR3, the DNA is TGTGCCAGTAGTTCTAGGACAGGCGGCGAGCAGTACTTC. Translated, it gives CASSSRTGGEQYF.

The chain recombines TRBV30 with TRBJ1-2; TRBD1 aligns across 9 bases. The CDR3 consists of 15 residues. Losses at the gene ends were 3 bases for V and 7 bases for J; bases not matched to a gene: 12. Germline loops: CDR1 GTSNPN, CDR2 SVGIG (reference sequence). CDR3 protein: CAWSPAGTGRFGYTF. Written as DNA, the CDR3 is TGTGCCTGGAGCCCCGCCGGGACAGGGAGGTTTGGCTACACCTTC.

The chain uses TRBV9 and TRBJ2-3, with TRBD2 identical over 7 bases. V dropped 5 bases and J dropped 1; count of bases not matched to a gene: 4. The germline V gene encodes CDR1 SGDLS and CDR2 YYNGEE. This CDR3 contains 14 residues. CDR3 coding DNA: TGTGCCAGCAGAGCTAGCGGTCGCACAGATACGCAGTATTTT. Its translation is CASRASGRTDTQYF.

The J gene is TRBJ2-7, the V gene TRBV2; TRBD2 might be the D (5 bases). Looked up from germline, CDR1 is SNHLY and CDR2 is FYNNEI. There are 13 residues in the CDR3. The ends were cut back, 8 bases at V and 1 base at J, with 12 bases in the middle. For the CDR3, the DNA is TGTGCCAGCTTACGCGACTATTCCTACGAGCAGTACTTC. Its protein is CASLRDYSYEQYF.

The count of this clone is one. The V call is TRBV28, the J call TRBJ1-5; a weak D match, TRBD1 (6 bases). Germline loops: CDR1 MDHEN, CDR2 SYDVKM. Trimming took off 6 bases at V and 0 bases at J, with 12 bases between the two ends. The CDR3 extends over 15 amino acids. This CDR3 reads CASRAPRGSNQPQHF. The CDR3 nucleotides are TGTGCCAGCAGAGCGCCCAGGGGTAGCAATCAGCCCCAGCATTTT.

The J gene is TRBJ2-1, the V gene TRBV4-2; 8 bases fit TRBD2. V lost 4 bases to trimming and J lost 5 bases; unmatched junction nucleotides: 7. Germline V gives CDR1 LGHNA, CDR2 YNFKEQ. CDR3 length: 15 residues. In DNA form, the CDR3 reads TGTGCCAGCAGCCCCGGGAGGGGGGGCAACAATGAGCAGTTCTTC. This codes for CASSPGRGGNNEQFF.

This clone was observed a single time. The genes are TRBV28 and TRBJ2-6; TRBD1 aligns across 12 bases. Germline V gene sequence: CDR1 MDHEN, CDR2 SYDVKM. The V segment lost 2 bases and the J segment 4 bases; nucleotides outside the gene matches: 21. The CDR3 consists of 23 residues. The CDR3 DNA sequence: TGTGCCAGCAGTTTAGGGTTCGGCTTACAGACGGGACAGGGGGCGAAGGGGGCCAACGTCCTGACTTTC. Translating gives CASSLGFGLQTGQGAKGANVLTF.

The rearrangement joins TRBV5-1 to TRBJ1-1; no firm D call. Trimming stripped 7 bases from V and 2 bases from J, with 12 bases between. The germline CDR1 and CDR2 sequences are SGHRS and YFSETQ. This CDR3 contains 13 residues. This chain's CDR3 is CASSRELNTEAFF. CDR3 DNA sequence: TGCGCCAGCTCCCGGGAACTTAACACTGAAGCTTTCTTT.

The chain couples TRBV15 to TRBJ1-3; D uncertain. Per germline, CDR1 LNHNV and CDR2 YYDKDF (reference sequence). V dropped 0 bases and J dropped 0 bases, with 6 bases sitting between them. This CDR3 contains 15 residues. CDR3 DNA: TGTGCCACCAGCAGAGATCCGGGCTCTGGAAACACCATATATTTT. Residues: CATSRDPGSGNTIYF.

The rearrangement joins TRBV24-1 to TRBJ1-4; D unclear. Trimming pared 2 bases from V and 5 bases from J, leaving 8 bases between. Germline CDR1 KGHDR, CDR2 SFDVKD. This CDR3 spans 14 amino acids. CDR3 amino acids: CATSDSRINEKLFF. For the CDR3, the DNA is TGTGCCACCAGTGATTCCAGGATAAATGAAAAACTGTTTTTT.